A single sample is the source of the 27 T cell receptor beta chains below, sequenced in a study of control samples from healthy donors and cancer patients. Assay: immunoSEQ multiplex PCR; the TCRdb copy retains only in-frame clones and omits some. In the table there are about 190,000 clones, roughly nine tenths of which are singletons. The specimen was blood. Receptors were obtained from a man aged 25-45 years in good health.

This chain uses TRBV4-1 with TRBJ2-2; 12 bases align to TRBD2. CDR3 length: 18 residues. Germline V gene lookup returns CDR1 MGHRA and CDR2 YSYEKL. J lost 5 bases, V lost 1 base, and 8 bases had no gene match. The CDR3 protein is CASSQGRLAGGDTGELFF. The CDR3, as DNA: TGCGCCAGCAGCCAAGGGCGGCTAGCGGGGGGGGATACCGGGGAGCTGTTTTTT.

This chain uses TRBV4-2 with TRBJ1-4, with D possibly TRBD1 on 5 matching bases. Germline lookup yields CDR1 LGHNA and CDR2 YNFKEQ. Between the trimmed V and J ends, which lost 1 base and 0 bases, there was a span of 15 bases. This CDR3 region has 18 residues. The CDR3 loop is CASSQVRGGDATNEKLFF. The CDR3 DNA sequence: TGTGCCAGCAGCCAAGTAAGGGGCGGCGACGCAACTAATGAAAAACTGTTTTTT.

The chain has TRBV9 and TRBJ1-1; D is perhaps TRBD1 (5 bases). CDR1 and CDR2 (germline): SGDLS, YYNGEE. V dropped 4 bases and J dropped 4 bases, with 11 bases sitting between them. The CDR3 loop spans 13 amino acids. The chain's CDR3 is CASSSWDGTEAFF. The CDR3 region has the DNA TGTGCCAGCAGCTCCTGGGACGGCACTGAAGCTTTCTTT.

The chain has TRBV30 and TRBJ1-3; maybe TRBD1 (6 bases). The germline CDR1 and CDR2 sequences are GTSNPN and SVGIG (reference sequence). The germline V and J ends were trimmed by 3 bases and 0 bases, with 12 bases remaining between them. The CDR3 consists of 15 residues. The CDR3 DNA reads TGTGCCTGGAGATCGGGGGCCCACTCTGGAAACACCATATATTTT. This translates into CAWRSGAHSGNTIYF. Full variable domain (remainder filled in from reference TRBV30 and TRBJ1-3): SQTIHQWPATLVQPVGSPLSLECTVEGTSNPNLYWYRQAAGRGLQLLFYSVGIGQISSEVPQNLSASRPQDRQFILSSKKLLLSDSGFYLCAWRSGAHSGNTIYFGEGSWLTVV.

The rearrangement links TRBV10-2 to TRBJ2-4; weak D call: TRBD1 (6 bases). Trimming shortened V by 3 bases and J by 0 bases, and 9 bases separated the two germline ends. The CDR3 sequence is 15 residues long. Per germline, CDR1 WSHSY and CDR2 SAAADI. As DNA, the CDR3 is TGCGCCAGCAGTGACTCAGGGGTAGCCAAAAACATTCAGTACTTC. It specifies CASSDSGVAKNIQYF.

The rearrangement links TRBV6-6 to TRBJ1-5; 7 bases line up with TRBD1. J lost 3 bases, V lost 10 bases, and 9 bases had no gene match. The CDR3 runs 14 residues. Germline-derived CDR1 and CDR2 are MNHNY and SVGAGI (reference sequence). CDR3 sequence: CATRQGQVNQPQHF. The CDR3 bases are TGTGCCACCAGACAGGGTCAGGTCAATCAGCCCCAGCATTTT.

The chain carries TRBV14 and TRBJ2-6; D might be TRBD2 (6 bases). This CDR3 has 17 residues. Germline V gives CDR1 SGHDN, CDR2 FVKESK. The V end was cut by 4 bases, the J end by 2 bases, with 15 bases between. The CDR3 sequence: CASSPVPPGAGANVLTF. The CDR3 DNA reads TGTGCCAGCAGCCCGGTCCCTCCGGGGGCTGGGGCCAACGTCCTGACTTTC. Complete variable domain (other parts from reference TRBV14 and TRBJ2-6): EAGVTQFPSHSVIEKGQTVTLRCDPISGHDNLYWYRRVMGKEIKFLLHFVKESKQDESGMPNNRFLAERTGGTYSTLKVQPAELEDSGVYFCASSPVPPGAGANVLTFGAGSRLTVL.

The genes are TRBV5-1 and TRBJ1-1, with a possible D match to TRBD1 (5 bases). This CDR3 comprises 16 residues. CDR1 SGHRS and CDR2 YFSETQ come from the germline V gene. V was clipped by 0 bases and J by 3 bases, with 15 bases between them. The CDR3 DNA reads as TGCGCCAGCAGCTTGGTAGGATTAGAACAGGACACTGAAGCTTTCTTT. It codes for CASSLVGLEQDTEAFF.

This chain connects TRBV29-1 to TRBJ1-4; D is ambiguous. Germline V gene sequence: CDR1 SQVTM, CDR2 ANQGSEA. V lost 4 bases to trimming and J lost 6 bases, with 12 bases between them. The CDR3 is 13 residues long. The CDR3 nucleotides are TGCAGCGTTGTGGGTGGAATTGATGAAAAACTGTTTTTT. The encoded protein is CSVVGGIDEKLFF.

The chain joins TRBV5-5 to TRBJ1-1; D is ambiguous. Germline CDR1 SGHKS, CDR2 YYEKEE (reference sequence). The V end was cut by 2 bases, the J end by 0 bases, with 17 bases between. The CDR3 is 17 amino acids. CDR3 DNA sequence: TGTGCCAGCAGCTTACAACCAACCCGGGGAGTGAACACTGAAGCTTTCTTT. Its protein is CASSLQPTRGVNTEAFF.

This chain links TRBV10-2 with TRBJ2-1; TRBD2 matches 12 bases. The germline V gene encodes CDR1 WSHSY and CDR2 SAAADI. V shed 3 bases and J 0 bases; nucleotides not matched to a gene: 9. This CDR3 has 19 amino acids. In DNA form, the CDR3 reads TGCGCCAGCAGTGATACTAGCGGGGGGCCGAAGAGCTCCTACAATGAGCAGTTCTTC. It specifies CASSDTSGGPKSSYNEQFF.

V is TRBV7-2 and J is TRBJ2-4; maybe TRBD2 (6 bases). This CDR3 is built from 17 residues. Germline values: CDR1 SGHTA, CDR2 FQGNSA. Deletions cut 4 bases from V and 0 bases from J, with 16 bases between. The CDR3 spells CASSWSGGALAKNIQYF. The CDR3 coding sequence is TGTGCCAGCAGCTGGTCTGGCGGGGCCCTAGCCAAAAACATTCAGTACTTC.

V is TRBV24-1 and J is TRBJ2-1; D remains unclear. This CDR3 comprises 9 residues. Germline V CDR1 and CDR2: KGHDR, SFDVKD. Trimming cost V 6 bases and J 8 bases, with 1 base left between them. The CDR3 region has the DNA TGTGCCACCAGTCATGAGCAGTTCTTC. Translating gives CATSHEQFF.

On this clone itself: The sample has other DNA sequences that encode this CDR3 too. The chain is built from TRBV29-1 and TRBJ1-2; tentative D call: TRBD1 (6 bases). The CDR3 contains 14 residues. The germline V and J ends were trimmed by 3 bases and 7 bases, with 18 bases remaining between them. The germline gives CDR1 SQVTM, CDR2 ANQGSEA. CDR3 DNA sequence: TGCAGCGTTGAGTTGGGGCGGGGGGCGCGTGGCTACACCTTC. Its protein product is CSVELGRGARGYTF.

This clone has just one count. This chain joins TRBV2 and TRBJ1-6; 7 positions agree with TRBD1. V lost 7 bases, J lost 5 bases, and 11 bases stayed unmatched. This CDR3 contains 16 residues. Germline assignment: CDR1 SNHLY and CDR2 FYNNEI. CDR3 sequence: CASTPSKGQHNSPLHF. In DNA, the CDR3 is TGTGCCAGCACTCCGAGTAAGGGACAGCATAATTCACCCCTCCACTTT. The full variable domain, rest sourced from reference TRBV2 and TRBJ1-6, is EPEVTQTPSHQVTQMGQEVILRCVPISNHLYFYWYRQILGQKVEFLVSFYNNEISEKSEIFDDQFSVERPDGSNFTLKIRSTKLEDSAMYFCASTPSKGQHNSPLHFGNGTRLTVT.

Worth noting for this clone: Mismatch with germline at one junction end may stem from a read error. The genes are TRBV6-1 and TRBJ1-1; D is uncertain. Germline-derived CDR1 and CDR2 are MNHNS and SASEGT. The CDR3 covers 13 residues. CDR3 region: CASREVRNTEAFF. For the CDR3, the DNA is TGTGCCAGCAGGGAAGTGAGGAACACTGAAGCTTTCTTT.

The chain employs TRBV19 and TRBJ2-3, with D uncertain. Germline V gene data show CDR1 as LNHDA and CDR2 as SQIVND (reference sequence). Trimming shortened V by 9 bases and J by 4 bases, and 14 bases separated the two germline ends. The CDR3 spans 13 residues. In nucleotides, the CDR3 is TGTGCCAGCCACGATGGTGCGGCAGATACGCAGTATTTT. Translating gives CASHDGAADTQYF.

The rearrangement links TRBV29-1 to TRBJ2-2; D is possibly TRBD2 (5 bases). Germline V gives CDR1 SQVTM, CDR2 ANQGSEA. Trimming took 1 base from V and 8 from J, leaving 8 bases between them. This CDR3 has 12 residues. CDR3 region: CSVEGSGGELFF. The CDR3, as DNA: TGCAGCGTTGAAGGCAGCGGTGGGGAGCTGTTTTTT.

This sequence joins TRBV4-1 and TRBJ1-4; possible D gene TRBD1, 5 bases. Germline assignment: CDR1 MGHRA and CDR2 YSYEKL. CDR3 size: 17 residues. V shed 0 bases and J shed 1 base, with 12 bases lying between them. CDR3 in amino acids: CASSQEPGVGTNEKLFF. The CDR3 DNA is TGCGCCAGCAGCCAAGAGCCGGGGGTGGGAACTAATGAAAAACTGTTTTTT.

V is TRBV5-1 and J is TRBJ2-1, with TRBD2 identical over 9 bases. Germline V CDR1 and CDR2: SGHRS, YFSETQ. V shed 4 bases and J 3 bases; nucleotides not matched to a gene: 11. The CDR3 runs to 17 residues. CDR3 in DNA: TGCGCCAGCAGCAAGGCTCTCGCGGGGGGGAGCTACAATGAGCAGTTCTTC. Amino acid sequence: CASSKALAGGSYNEQFF.

V usage is TRBV27 and J usage is TRBJ2-1; D is unclear. V was trimmed by 5 bases and J by 10 bases, leaving 18 bases between them. Germline CDR1 MNHEY, CDR2 SMNVEV (reference sequence). The length of the CDR3 is 14 residues. CDR3 region: CASSPLGHLREQFF. The CDR3 DNA reads as TGTGCCAGCAGTCCGTTAGGGCACCTCAGGGAGCAGTTCTTC.

The rearrangement links TRBV10-3 to TRBJ1-4, with D possibly being TRBD1 (6 bases). Germline lookup yields CDR1 ENHRY and CDR2 SYGVKD. The CDR3 runs to 15 residues. Trimming shortened V by 0 bases and J by 6 bases, and 11 bases separated the two germline ends. Here the CDR3 reads CAISESGTNDEKLFF. The CDR3 coding sequence is TGTGCCATCAGTGAGTCGGGGACAAACGATGAAAAACTGTTTTTT.

The chain carries TRBV7-9 and TRBJ1-1, with a weak D call TRBD1 (6 bases). V lost 4 bases to trimming and J lost 3 bases, with 12 bases between them. This CDR3 has 14 amino acids. Germline CDR1 and CDR2: SEHNR and FQNEAQ (reference sequence). The CDR3: CASSSRTDYTEAFF. CDR3 DNA: TGTGCCAGCAGCTCCAGGACAGACTACACTGAAGCTTTCTTT.

The CDR3 reads CASQKYLEGLAGGRRTDTQYF. DNA of the CDR3: TGTGCCAGTCAGAAATACCTCGAGGGACTAGCGGGGGGGCGTCGCACAGATACGCAGTATTTT. The chain joins TRBV7-3 to TRBJ2-3; 16 nucleotides line up with TRBD2. From germline, CDR1 is SGHTA and CDR2 FQGTGA. CDR3 length: 21 residues. V lost 9 bases, J lost 1 base, and 19 bases stayed unmatched.

The chain carries TRBV15 and TRBJ2-2, with D possibly matching TRBD2 (6 bases). The CDR3 is 15 amino acids. Germline CDR1 is LNHNV and CDR2 is YYDKDF (reference sequence). The V end was cut by 2 bases, the J end by 6 bases, with 13 bases between. The CDR3 DNA reads as TGTGCCACCAGCAGAAAGGGACTTCAGGCCGGGGAGCTGTTTTTT. It encodes CATSRKGLQAGELFF.

This chain joins TRBV27 and TRBJ1-3; D remains unclear. The V end was cut by 3 bases, the J end by 3 bases, with 12 bases between. Germline values: CDR1 MNHEY, CDR2 SMNVEV (reference sequence). The CDR3 extends over 15 amino acids. The CDR3 protein is CASSFRPTGGNTIYF. CDR3 nucleotides: TGTGCCAGCAGTTTTCGGCCTACGGGTGGAAACACCATATATTTT.

The chain joins TRBV7-2 to TRBJ1-1; no firm D call. The CDR3 spans 15 residues. The germline gives CDR1 SGHTA, CDR2 FQGNSA. Trimming shortened V by 2 bases and J by 0 bases, and 10 bases separated the two germline ends. As DNA, the CDR3 is TGTGCCAGCAGCTTACGGGTACAGATGAACACTGAAGCTTTCTTT. It is translated as CASSLRVQMNTEAFF.